What follows are 8 T cell receptor beta chains derived from one specimen sequenced in a study of T cells in lung cancer brain metastases. Repertoires were generated with immunoSEQ multiplex PCR, while TCRdb's copy carries only in-frame clones and drops some. The sample includes around 610 clones, 93% of them seen just once. The specimen sequenced was tumor tissue from a brain metastasis. Every receptor here comes from a woman between 50 and 59 years old with non-small cell lung cancer that had spread to the brain.

The chain employs TRBV11-3 and TRBJ2-1, with D hard to call. CDR1 is SGHNT, CDR2 YENEEA, per germline. This CDR3 has 13 residues. V dropped 3 bases and J dropped 5 bases, with 8 bases sitting between them. The CDR3 region has the DNA TGTGCCAGCAGCTTTCAGCCTAACAATGAGCAGTTCTTC. Its protein is CASSFQPNNEQFF.

The V gene is TRBV18, the J gene TRBJ2-7; a weak D match, TRBD1 (5 bases). The CDR3 contains 13 residues. Germline V gene sequence: CDR1 KGHSH, CDR2 LQKENI. V was trimmed by 3 bases and J by 6 bases, leaving 12 bases between them. The CDR3 loop reads CASSPQYQGEQYV. The DNA of the CDR3 is TGTGCCAGCTCACCTCAGTACCAGGGCGAGCAGTACGTC.

The CDR3: CASSQLHQETQYF. The CDR3 DNA is TGTGCCAGCAGCCAATTGCACCAAGAGACCCAGTACTTC. V usage is TRBV14 and J usage is TRBJ2-5; the D is unclear. Deletions cut 2 bases from V and 0 bases from J, with 4 bases between. This CDR3 is built from 13 residues. CDR1 is SGHDN and CDR2 is FVKESK in the germline V gene.

A few counts support this clone. This sequence joins TRBV7-9 and TRBJ1-1, with D hard to call. CDR1 is SEHNR, CDR2 FQNEAQ, per germline (reference sequence). V lost 3 bases, J lost 4 bases, and 9 bases lay in between. The CDR3 has 13 residues. For the CDR3, the DNA is TGTGCCAGCAGCTTGGACTCTCGCACTGAAGCTTTCTTT. Its translation: CASSLDSRTEAFF.

About this clone itself: In the same sample, other DNA sequences code for this CDR3. The chain employs TRBV7-9 and TRBJ2-5, with 8 bases fitting TRBD2. The trim removed 0 bases at V and 4 bases at J, leaving 4 bases unmatched. Per germline, CDR1 SEHNR and CDR2 FQNEAQ (reference sequence). This CDR3 comprises 15 residues. This CDR3 reads CASSLALAGGETQYF. DNA for the CDR3: TGTGCCAGCAGCTTAGCGCTGGCGGGAGGAGAGACCCAGTACTTC.

The V call is TRBV5-4, the J call TRBJ2-1; D is possibly TRBD2 (5 bases). The CDR3 totals 15 residues. The germline V gene has CDR1 SGHNT and CDR2 YYREEE (reference sequence). V lost 2 bases, J lost 6 bases, and 15 bases lay in between. The CDR3 nucleotides read TGTGCCAGCAGCTTAGGACTCTCCTCAACCAATGAGCAGTTCTTC. Translation: CASSLGLSSTNEQFF.

This chain uses TRBV6-5 with TRBJ2-1, with 8 bases fitting TRBD2. Germline values: CDR1 MNHEY, CDR2 SVGAGI. The CDR3 consists of 13 residues. The J segment lost 9 bases and the V segment lost 7 bases, leaving 8 bases of the junction unmatched. The CDR3 coding sequence is TGTGCCAGCAAAAGCGGGAGTTTCGGTGAGCAGTTCTTC. Translating gives CASKSGSFGEQFF.

The J gene is TRBJ2-7, the V gene TRBV18; the D gene is possibly TRBD1 (6 bases). The CDR3 loop spans 15 amino acids. Trimming cost V 5 bases and J 4 bases, with 18 bases left between them. Germline-derived CDR1 and CDR2 are KGHSH and LQKENI. CDR3 DNA: TGTGCCAGCTCAGCAAGGGGGAATAGGATGTACGAGCAGTACGTC. Its protein product is CASSARGNRMYEQYV.